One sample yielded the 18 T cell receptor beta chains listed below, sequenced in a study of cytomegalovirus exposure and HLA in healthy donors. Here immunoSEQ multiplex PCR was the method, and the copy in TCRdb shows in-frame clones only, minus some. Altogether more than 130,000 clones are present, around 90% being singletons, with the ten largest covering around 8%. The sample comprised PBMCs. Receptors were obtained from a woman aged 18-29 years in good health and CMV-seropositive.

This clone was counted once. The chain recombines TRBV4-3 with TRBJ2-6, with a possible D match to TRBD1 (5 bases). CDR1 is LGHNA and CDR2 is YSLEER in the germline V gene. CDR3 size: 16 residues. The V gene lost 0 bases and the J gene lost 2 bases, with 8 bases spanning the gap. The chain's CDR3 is CASSQDPRAGANVLTF. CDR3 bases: TGCGCCAGCAGCCAAGATCCCAGGGCTGGGGCCAACGTCCTGACTTTC.

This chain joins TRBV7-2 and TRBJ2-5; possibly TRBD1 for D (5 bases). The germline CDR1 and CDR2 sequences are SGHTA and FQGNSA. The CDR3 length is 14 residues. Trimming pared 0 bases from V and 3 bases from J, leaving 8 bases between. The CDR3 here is CASSLARVEETQYF. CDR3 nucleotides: TGTGCCAGCAGCTTAGCCAGGGTGGAAGAGACCCAGTACTTC.

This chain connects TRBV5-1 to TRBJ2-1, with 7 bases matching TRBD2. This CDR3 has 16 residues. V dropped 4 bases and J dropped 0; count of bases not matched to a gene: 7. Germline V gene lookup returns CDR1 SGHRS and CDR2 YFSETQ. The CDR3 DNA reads TGCGCCAGCAGCACCGGGACTACTAGCTCCTACAATGAGCAGTTCTTC. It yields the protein CASSTGTTSSYNEQFF.

The CDR3 DNA follows: TGCGCCAGCAGCCAAGATTTTTCTAGGTGGACAACGAACTATGGCTACACCTTC. Encoded protein: CASSQDFSRWTTNYGYTF. V gene TRBV4-3 combines with J gene TRBJ1-2; maybe TRBD1 (5 bases). The germline gives CDR1 LGHNA, CDR2 YSLEER. The CDR3 sequence is 18 residues long. With 0 bases removed from V and 2 bases from J, the gap between germline ends came to 19 bases.

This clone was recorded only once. CDR3 bases: TGTGCCAGCAGTCTCCGTCCGGGAGGACCCACCCGTACGGGTACGCAGTATTTT. This translates into CASSLRPGGPTRTGTQYF. The V and J genes are TRBV6-4 and TRBJ2-3, with 7 nucleotides matching TRBD2. The CDR3 covers 18 residues. Germline CDR1 reads MRHNA; CDR2 reads SNTAGT. The junction had 22 bases not matched to a gene; V was cut back by 5 bases and J by 8 bases.

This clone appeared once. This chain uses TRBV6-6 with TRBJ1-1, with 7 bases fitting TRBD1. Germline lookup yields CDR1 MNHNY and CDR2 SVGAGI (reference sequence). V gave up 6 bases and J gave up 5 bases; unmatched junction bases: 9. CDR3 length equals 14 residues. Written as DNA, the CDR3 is TGTGCCAGCAGCGCAATCCCCAGGGGGACTGAAGCTTTCTTT. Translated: CASSAIPRGTEAFF.

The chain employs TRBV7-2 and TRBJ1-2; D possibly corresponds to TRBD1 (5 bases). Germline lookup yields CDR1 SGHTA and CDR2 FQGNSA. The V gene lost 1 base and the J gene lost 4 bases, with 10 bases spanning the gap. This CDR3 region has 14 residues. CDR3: CASSLDRGGYGYTF. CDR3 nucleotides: TGTGCCAGCAGCTTAGATAGGGGTGGCTATGGCTACACCTTC. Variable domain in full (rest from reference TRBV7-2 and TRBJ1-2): GAGVSQSPSNKVTEKGKDVELRCDPISGHTALYWYRQSLGQGLEFLIYFQGNSAPDKSGLPSDRFSAERTGGSVSTLTIQRTQQEDSAVYLCASSLDRGGYGYTFGSGTRLTVV.

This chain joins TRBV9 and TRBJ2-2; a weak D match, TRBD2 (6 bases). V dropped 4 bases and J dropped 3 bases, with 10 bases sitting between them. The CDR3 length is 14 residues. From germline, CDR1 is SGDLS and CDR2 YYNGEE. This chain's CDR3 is CASSPRLDTGELFF. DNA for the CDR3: TGTGCCAGCAGCCCAAGACTAGACACCGGGGAGCTGTTTTTT.

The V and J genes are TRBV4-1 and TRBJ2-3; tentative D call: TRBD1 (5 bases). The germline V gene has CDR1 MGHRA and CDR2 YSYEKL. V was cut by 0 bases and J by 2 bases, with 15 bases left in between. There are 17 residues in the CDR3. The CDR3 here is CASSQERTRISTDTQYF. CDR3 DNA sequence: TGCGCCAGCAGCCAAGAAAGGACACGAATATCCACAGATACGCAGTATTTT.

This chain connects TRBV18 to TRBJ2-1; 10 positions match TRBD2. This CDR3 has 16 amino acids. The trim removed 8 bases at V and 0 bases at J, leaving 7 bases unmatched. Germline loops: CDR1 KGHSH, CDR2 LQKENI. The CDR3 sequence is CASGGLATSSYNEQFF. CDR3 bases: TGTGCCAGCGGGGGACTAGCGACCAGCTCCTACAATGAGCAGTTCTTC. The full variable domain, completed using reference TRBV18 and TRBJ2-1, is NAGVMQNPRHLVRRRGQEARLRCSPMKGHSHVYWYRQLPEEGLKFMVYLQKENIIDESGMPKERFSAEFPKEGPSILRIQQVVRGDSAAYFCASGGLATSSYNEQFFGPGTRLTVL.

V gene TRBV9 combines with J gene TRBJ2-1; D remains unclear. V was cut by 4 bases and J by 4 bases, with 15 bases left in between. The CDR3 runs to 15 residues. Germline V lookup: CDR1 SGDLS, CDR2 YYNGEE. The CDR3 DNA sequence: TGTGCCAGCAGCCCCCGCGTCGGCGGTTACAATGAGCAGTTCTTC. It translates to CASSPRVGGYNEQFF.

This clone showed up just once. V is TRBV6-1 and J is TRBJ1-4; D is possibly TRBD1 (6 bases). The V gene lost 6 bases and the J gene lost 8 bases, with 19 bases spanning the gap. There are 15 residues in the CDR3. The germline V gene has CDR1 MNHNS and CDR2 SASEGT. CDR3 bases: TGTGCCAGCAGAAGACAGGAAGGTAATGGAGAAAAACTGTTTTTT. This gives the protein CASRRQEGNGEKLFF.

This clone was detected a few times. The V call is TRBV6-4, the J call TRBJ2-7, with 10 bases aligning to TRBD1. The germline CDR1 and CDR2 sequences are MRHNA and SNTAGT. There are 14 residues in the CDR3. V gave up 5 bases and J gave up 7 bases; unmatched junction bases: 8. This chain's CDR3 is CASSPGQGTEEQYF. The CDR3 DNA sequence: TGTGCCAGCAGTCCGGGACAGGGGACGGAGGAGCAGTACTTC.

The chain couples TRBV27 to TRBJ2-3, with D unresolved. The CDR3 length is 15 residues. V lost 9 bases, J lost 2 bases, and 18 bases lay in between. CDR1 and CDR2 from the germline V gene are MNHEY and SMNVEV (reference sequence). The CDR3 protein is CASLLPPAHTDTQYF. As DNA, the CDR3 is TGTGCCAGTCTCCTTCCCCCAGCGCACACAGATACGCAGTATTTT.

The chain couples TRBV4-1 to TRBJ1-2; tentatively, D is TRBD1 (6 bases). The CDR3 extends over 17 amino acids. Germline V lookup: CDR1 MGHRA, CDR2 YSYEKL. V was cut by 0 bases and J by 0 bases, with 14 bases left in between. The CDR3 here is CASSQDTTGRANYGYTF. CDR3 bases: TGCGCCAGCAGCCAAGATACCACAGGGAGAGCTAACTATGGCTACACCTTC.

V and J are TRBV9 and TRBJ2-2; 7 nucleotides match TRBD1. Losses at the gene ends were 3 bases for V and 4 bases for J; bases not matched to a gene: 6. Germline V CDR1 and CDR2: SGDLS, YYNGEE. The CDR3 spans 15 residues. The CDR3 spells CASSAPGTATGELFF. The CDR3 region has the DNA TGTGCCAGCAGCGCCCCCGGGACAGCCACCGGGGAGCTGTTTTTT.

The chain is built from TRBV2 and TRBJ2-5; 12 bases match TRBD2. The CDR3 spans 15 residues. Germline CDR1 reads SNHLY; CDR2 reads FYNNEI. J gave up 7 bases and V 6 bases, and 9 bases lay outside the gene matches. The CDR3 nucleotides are TGTGCCAGCAGACAAACTAGCGGGGGGCGGGGGACCCAGTACTTC. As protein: CASRQTSGGRGTQYF.

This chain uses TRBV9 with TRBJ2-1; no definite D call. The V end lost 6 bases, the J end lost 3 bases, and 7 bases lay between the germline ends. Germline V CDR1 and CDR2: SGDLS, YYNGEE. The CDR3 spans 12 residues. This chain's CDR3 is CASNNRYNEQFF. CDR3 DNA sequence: TGTGCCAGCAATAATCGCTACAATGAGCAGTTCTTC.